These 32 T cell receptor beta chains originate from one sample sequenced in a study of T cells in tumors after PD-1 blockade. TCRdb's copy holds only in-frame clones and misses some; the assay was immunoSEQ multiplex PCR. The profile shows just under 65,000 clones, around 74% of them singletons. The sequencing used PBMCs, collected after anti-PD-1 treatment. Source of these receptors: a human donor with basal cell carcinoma.

This chain joins TRBV27 and TRBJ1-5; perhaps TRBD1 as D (6 bases). The CDR3 loop spans 12 amino acids. Trimming shortened V by 6 bases and J by 6 bases, and 9 bases separated the two germline ends. Germline V gene data show CDR1 as MNHEY and CDR2 as SMNVEV (reference sequence). This chain's CDR3 is CASREGGQPQHF. The CDR3 coding sequence is TGTGCCAGCAGAGAGGGGGGTCAGCCCCAGCATTTT.

The chain is built from TRBV14 and TRBJ1-3; 7 bases agree with TRBD1. The CDR3 runs 16 residues. Per the germline V gene, CDR1 is SGHDN and CDR2 is FVKESK. V lost 6 bases to trimming and J lost 8 bases; unmatched junction nucleotides: 16. This CDR3 reads CASSLPIQGPWDTIYF. The CDR3 DNA follows: TGTGCCAGCAGTCTACCAATACAGGGGCCCTGGGACACCATATATTTT. Combining the CDR3 with reference TRBV14 and TRBJ1-3 gives the whole variable domain EAGVTQFPSHSVIEKGQTVTLRCDPISGHDNLYWYRRVMGKEIKFLLHFVKESKQDESGMPNNRFLAERTGGTYSTLKVQPAELEDSGVYFCASSLPIQGPWDTIYFGEGSWLTVV.

The V call is TRBV30, the J call TRBJ1-3; D ambiguous. V was shortened by 1 base and J by 7 bases, with 11 bases between the two germline ends. This CDR3 spans 13 amino acids. Germline-derived CDR1 and CDR2 are GTSNPN and SVGIG (reference sequence). The DNA of the CDR3 is TGTGCCTGGAGTGCGGAGAATCGGAACACCATATATTTT. It specifies CAWSAENRNTIYF. Complete variable domain (other parts from reference TRBV30 and TRBJ1-3): SQTIHQWPATLVQPVGSPLSLECTVEGTSNPNLYWYRQAAGRGLQLLFYSVGIGQISSEVPQNLSASRPQDRQFILSSKKLLLSDSGFYLCAWSAENRNTIYFGEGSWLTVV.

The CDR3 sequence: CASSAEVWNGELFF. DNA of the CDR3: TGTGCCAGCAGCGCGGAGGTTTGGAACGGGGAGCTGTTTTTT. The chain has TRBV5-5 and TRBJ2-2; possibly TRBD2 for D (5 bases). CDR3 length: 14 amino acids. Germline CDR1 SGHKS, CDR2 YYEKEE (reference sequence). V dropped 4 bases and J dropped 7 bases, with 14 bases sitting between them.

The V and J genes are TRBV4-1 and TRBJ1-2, with 8 bases aligning to TRBD1. This CDR3 has 14 amino acids. The junction had 1 base not matched to a gene; V was cut back by 0 bases and J by 4 bases. CDR1 and CDR2 from the germline V gene are MGHRA and YSYEKL. CDR3 region: CASSQETGAYGYTF. The CDR3 nucleotides read TGCGCCAGCAGCCAAGAGACAGGGGCCTATGGCTACACCTTC.

The chain is built from TRBV7-8 and TRBJ2-2; 7 nucleotides align to TRBD2. The germline V gene has CDR1 SGHVS and CDR2 FQNEAQ. V lost 5 bases to trimming and J lost 4 bases; unmatched junction nucleotides: 7. This CDR3 region has 15 residues. The CDR3 sequence: CASSLNWGGTGELFF. CDR3 bases: TGTGCCAGCAGCCTAAATTGGGGGGGCACCGGGGAGCTGTTTTTT.

The chain couples TRBV7-2 to TRBJ2-2, with D tentatively TRBD2 (6 bases). Germline V lookup: CDR1 SGHTA, CDR2 FQGNSA. Between the trimmed V and J ends, which lost 3 bases and 6 bases, there was a span of 11 bases. This CDR3 is 14 amino acids long. Written as DNA, the CDR3 is TGTGCCAGCAGCTTGACTAGTAAATCCGGGGAGCTGTTTTTT. This codes for CASSLTSKSGELFF. The whole variable domain, remainder taken from reference TRBV7-2 and TRBJ2-2, is GAGVSQSPSNKVTEKGKDVELRCDPISGHTALYWYRQSLGQGLEFLIYFQGNSAPDKSGLPSDRFSAERTGGSVSTLTIQRTQQEDSAVYLCASSLTSKSGELFFGEGSRLTVL.

The rearrangement links TRBV7-4 to TRBJ1-3, with TRBD1 matching 7 bases. Germline V CDR1 and CDR2: SGHVT, SQSDAQ. V shed 2 bases, J shed 7 bases, and the junction held 8 bases outside the gene matches. The CDR3 is 15 amino acids. The CDR3 here is CASSLSRDSRNTIYF. The CDR3 DNA reads TGTGCCAGCAGCTTATCTCGGGACAGTAGGAACACCATATATTTT.

This clone occurred a few times. CDR3 sequence reads: CASSDRGYREQFF. The CDR3 nucleotides read TGTGCCAGTTCCGACAGGGGGTATAGAGAGCAGTTCTTC. This chain connects TRBV6-6 to TRBJ2-1, with 9 bases aligning to TRBD1. CDR1 is MNHNY and CDR2 is SVGAGI in the germline V gene (reference sequence). Trimming cost V 9 bases and J 10 bases; bases outside gene matches: 10. This CDR3 region has 13 residues.

The chain links TRBV14 to TRBJ2-7, with 7 bases fitting TRBD2. This CDR3 is built from 15 residues. Germline values: CDR1 SGHDN, CDR2 FVKESK. The ends lost 4 bases at V and 2 bases at J; junction bases unmatched: 8. CDR3 loop: CASSRQRGPAYEQYF. In nucleotides, the CDR3 is TGTGCCAGCAGCCGACAGCGGGGTCCCGCCTACGAGCAGTACTTC.

V is TRBV28 and J is TRBJ2-7; D perhaps matches TRBD2 (6 bases). This CDR3 is 12 amino acids long. Germline CDR1 reads MDHEN; CDR2 reads SYDVKM. Trimming left V 7 bases short and J 3 bases short, with 10 bases between. CDR3 loop: CASKEGRYEQYF. CDR3 coding DNA: TGTGCCAGCAAGGAGGGGCGCTACGAGCAGTACTTC.

V usage is TRBV18 and J usage is TRBJ1-1; D possibly corresponds to TRBD1 (6 bases). This CDR3 region has 15 residues. Trimming pared 2 bases from V and 11 bases from J, leaving 21 bases between. Per germline, CDR1 KGHSH and CDR2 LQKENI. The chain's CDR3 is CASSPIQGTDRTAFF. CDR3 in DNA: TGTGCCAGCTCACCAATTCAGGGGACGGATAGGACGGCTTTCTTT.

This clone was seen once. V usage is TRBV6-5 and J usage is TRBJ1-1; maybe TRBD1 (5 bases). CDR1 and CDR2 (germline): MNHEY, SVGAGI. The V end was cut by 5 bases, the J end by 8 bases, with 15 bases between. This CDR3 is built from 13 residues. CDR3 sequence reads: CASSRQGLNEAFF. The DNA for the CDR3 is TGTGCCAGCAGTCGCCAGGGCCTGAACGAAGCTTTCTTT.

The chain links TRBV5-6 to TRBJ2-2; perhaps TRBD1 as D (6 bases). Deletions cut 1 base from V and 1 base from J, with 11 bases between. Germline V gives CDR1 SGHDT, CDR2 YYEEEE. The CDR3 runs 16 residues. The CDR3 DNA reads TGTGCCAGCAGCTTGATCCGGACAGAGAACACCGGGGAGCTGTTTTTT. Residues: CASSLIRTENTGELFF.

This chain joins TRBV10-3 and TRBJ2-1; D uncertain. The CDR3 is 12 residues long. V was clipped by 4 bases and J by 8 bases, with 9 bases between them. Germline V gene lookup returns CDR1 ENHRY and CDR2 SYGVKD. The CDR3 reads CAISGRGDEQFF. The CDR3 DNA follows: TGTGCCATCAGTGGTCGTGGCGATGAGCAGTTCTTC.

DNA for the CDR3: TGTGCCAGCAGTTTATCGCTTGGGACCTCAGTCTCCTACGAGCAGTACTTC. It yields the protein CASSLSLGTSVSYEQYF. The V gene is TRBV27, the J gene TRBJ2-7; D is possibly TRBD1 or TRBD2 (5 bases each). Germline lookup yields CDR1 MNHEY and CDR2 SMNVEV (reference sequence). The CDR3 is 17 residues long. V dropped 0 bases and J dropped 0 bases, with 15 bases sitting between them.

V and J are TRBV15 and TRBJ2-3; D is unresolved. Germline V gene data show CDR1 as LNHNV and CDR2 as YYDKDF (reference sequence). The CDR3 length is 16 residues. V was cut by 0 bases and J by 2 bases, with 12 bases left in between. The CDR3 reads CATSRDLEDYTDTQYF. The CDR3 nucleotides read TGTGCCACCAGCAGAGATTTAGAGGATTACACAGATACGCAGTATTTT.

The chain is built from TRBV7-9 and TRBJ2-5; the match to TRBD2 covers 11 bases. The germline V gene encodes CDR1 SEHNR and CDR2 FQNEAQ (reference sequence). The V and J ends lost 7 bases and 0 bases, in that order; junction bases with no gene match: 7. This CDR3 has 16 amino acids. The DNA for the CDR3 is TGTGCCAGCACCAAAAGGACTAGCGGGTACCAAGAGACCCAGTACTTC. Protein product: CASTKRTSGYQETQYF.

This clone was detected many times. The genes are TRBV6-4 and TRBJ2-3; 12 bases align to TRBD1. Looked up from germline, CDR1 is MRHNA and CDR2 is SNTAGT. CDR3 length equals 15 residues. The trim removed 2 bases at V and 6 bases at J, leaving 3 bases unmatched. CDR3 residues: CASSDTGQGADTQYF. Written as DNA, the CDR3 is TGTGCCAGCAGTGACACGGGACAGGGGGCGGATACGCAGTATTTT.

The genes are TRBV18 and TRBJ1-5; no clear D. Per the germline V gene, CDR1 is KGHSH and CDR2 is LQKENI. Trimming removed 6 bases at V and 5 bases at J, with 11 bases between. The CDR3 covers 13 residues. For the CDR3, the DNA is TGTGCCAGCTCGTCAATATTGGATCAGCCCCAGCATTTT. It encodes CASSSILDQPQHF.

This chain uses TRBV5-8 with TRBJ2-2; 7 bases agree with TRBD2. The CDR3 runs 16 residues. J gave up 5 bases and V 2 bases, and 9 bases lay outside the gene matches. The germline gives CDR1 SGHTS, CDR2 YDEGEE. The CDR3 sequence: CASSFKFPGRTGELFF. CDR3 bases: TGTGCCAGCAGCTTCAAGTTTCCCGGGAGGACCGGGGAGCTGTTTTTT.

V usage is TRBV5-4 and J usage is TRBJ2-3; 10 nucleotides agree with TRBD1. Germline V CDR1 and CDR2: SGHNT, YYREEE (reference sequence). The CDR3 sequence is 15 residues long. Trimming at V came to 4 bases and at J to 4 bases, leaving 6 bases not matched to a gene. The CDR3 nucleotides read TGTGCCAGCAGCGTCGAAGGGACAGGGGCAGATACGCAGTATTTT. Translated: CASSVEGTGADTQYF.

This chain links TRBV5-6 with TRBJ1-5; D not resolved. The CDR3 has 14 amino acids. Trimming cost V 0 bases and J 9 bases, with 13 bases left between them. Germline V gene lookup returns CDR1 SGHDT and CDR2 YYEEEE. CDR3 residues: CASSLGQDRRPQHF. CDR3 DNA: TGTGCCAGCAGCTTGGGGCAGGATAGACGGCCCCAGCATTTT. The full variable domain, in which reference TRBV5-6 and TRBJ1-5 provide the parts outside the CDR3, is DAGVTQSPTHLIKTRGQQVTLRCSPKSGHDTVSWYQQALGQGPQFIFQYYEEEERQRGNFPDRFSGHQFPNYSSELNVNALLLGDSALYLCASSLGQDRRPQHFGDGTRLSIL.

This chain joins TRBV5-6 and TRBJ2-7; 15 nucleotides line up with TRBD2. There are 16 residues in the CDR3. Germline CDR1 SGHDT, CDR2 YYEEEE. The J segment lost 6 bases and the V segment lost 3 bases, leaving 7 bases of the junction unmatched. The CDR3 nucleotides are TGTGCCAGCAGCTCCCTCGGGACTAGCGGGGGGTTCGAGCAGTACTTC. Its protein is CASSSLGTSGGFEQYF.

This sequence joins TRBV7-9 and TRBJ2-7, with D possibly being TRBD2 (7 bases). From germline, CDR1 is SEHNR and CDR2 FQNEAQ (reference sequence). This CDR3 spans 11 amino acids. Trimming cost V 8 bases and J 5 bases, with 10 bases left between them. CDR3 in amino acids: CASGGADEQYF. The CDR3 nucleotides read TGTGCCAGCGGGGGGGCCGACGAGCAGTACTTC.

The chain couples TRBV20-1 to TRBJ1-2, with D uncertain. The V and J ends lost 3 bases and 0 bases respectively, with 2 bases between them. Germline loops: CDR1 DFQATT, CDR2 SNEGSKA (reference sequence). The CDR3 is 11 amino acids. The CDR3 nucleotides are TGCAGTGCTAGCGCTAACTATGGCTACACCTTC. As protein: CSASANYGYTF.

The rearrangement links TRBV20-1 to TRBJ2-2, with D uncertain. Germline-derived CDR1 and CDR2 are DFQATT and SNEGSKA (reference sequence). The CDR3 runs 13 residues. V was trimmed by 3 bases and J by 0 bases, leaving 5 bases between them. CDR3 sequence (DNA): TGCAGTGCTAGTCGTACGAACACCGGGGAGCTGTTTTTT. This codes for CSASRTNTGELFF.

V is TRBV7-6 and J is TRBJ2-1; D is uncertain. Germline V gene data show CDR1 as SGHVS and CDR2 as FNYEAQ. V was pared by 6 bases and J by 2 bases, with 11 bases between. The CDR3 spans 14 residues. The CDR3 loop reads CASSFSRTYNEQFF. The CDR3 bases are TGTGCCAGCAGTTTTTCCCGGACCTACAATGAGCAGTTCTTC.

This clone is medium-sized (0.01 to 0.1%). J is TRBJ1-1 and V is TRBV4-2; TRBD1 is a possible D gene (6 bases). V dropped 1 base and J dropped 7 bases, with 13 bases sitting between them. The CDR3 totals 14 residues. CDR1 LGHNA and CDR2 YNFKEQ come from the germline V gene. This chain's CDR3 is CASSQAGGRDEAFF. DNA of the CDR3: TGTGCCAGCAGCCAAGCGGGGGGGCGGGATGAAGCTTTCTTT.

The chain has TRBV5-1 and TRBJ1-2; TRBD1 agrees at 10 bases. The V and J ends lost 5 bases and 5 bases, in that order; junction bases with no gene match: 0. Looked up from germline, CDR1 is SGHRS and CDR2 is YFSETQ. The CDR3 extends over 12 amino acids. The CDR3 is CASRDRGYGYTF. The CDR3 DNA reads as TGCGCCAGCAGGGACAGGGGGTATGGCTACACCTTC.

This chain links TRBV2 with TRBJ2-7, with 7 bases fitting TRBD2. Trimming took 10 bases from V and 0 from J; bases not matched to a gene: 6. The CDR3 spans 13 residues. Looked up from germline, CDR1 is SNHLY and CDR2 is FYNNEI. Written as DNA, the CDR3 is TGTGCCACCGAAGCGGGGAGCTCCTACGAGCAGTACTTC. Translated, it gives CATEAGSSYEQYF.

This clone occurred a few times. The J gene is TRBJ2-5, the V gene TRBV5-1, with D tentatively TRBD1 (6 bases). The CDR3 runs 17 residues. Trimming pared 7 bases from V and 7 bases from J, leaving 29 bases between. The V gene's germline CDR1 is SGHRS and CDR2 YFSETQ. Here the CDR3 DNA reads TGCGCCAGCGGCAAAACGTTCCAGGGGTCGGAGTATGGGACCCAGTACTTC. Residues: CASGKTFQGSEYGTQYF. The full variable domain, completed using reference TRBV5-1 and TRBJ2-5, is KAGVTQTPRYLIKTRGQQVTLSCSPISGHRSVSWYQQTPGQGLQFLFEYFSETQRNKGNFPGRFSGRQFSNSRSEMNVSTLELGDSALYLCASGKTFQGSEYGTQYFGPGTRLLVL.